The 2 T cell receptor beta chains below were found in one sample sequenced in a study of blood T cell repertoires in COVID-19. Here immunoSEQ multiplex PCR was the method, and the copy in TCRdb shows in-frame clones only, minus some. The sample records about 100,000 clones, roughly 83% being singletons. Sequencing was carried out using peripheral blood. The receptor set was obtained from a human donor in a cohort sampled during active COVID-19.

The V gene is TRBV7-9, the J gene TRBJ2-3; D uncertain. In germline, CDR1 is SEHNR, CDR2 FQNEAQ (reference sequence). The V and J ends lost 2 bases and 0 bases respectively, with 3 bases between them. The CDR3 sequence is 13 residues long. In DNA form, the CDR3 reads TGTGCCAGCAGCTTACTCAGCACAGATACGCAGTATTTT. Translated, it gives CASSLLSTDTQYF.

The chain combines TRBV6-4 with TRBJ1-1, with D tentatively TRBD1 (6 bases). This CDR3 contains 13 residues. V was trimmed by 5 bases and J by 2 bases, leaving 9 bases between them. The germline gives CDR1 MRHNA, CDR2 SNTAGT. CDR3 protein: CASSKDRNTEAFF. The CDR3 region has the DNA TGTGCCAGCAGTAAGGACAGAAACACTGAAGCTTTCTTT.